A single sample is the source of the 8 T cell receptor beta chains below, sequenced in a study of cytomegalovirus exposure and HLA in healthy donors. Vbeta (60) and Jbeta (13) primers were used in the PCR. TCRdb's copy holds only in-frame clones and misses some; the assay was immunoSEQ multiplex PCR. The repertoire holds about 160,000 clones, with around 80% as singletons. The specimen was PBMCs. The receptors here all came from a young man in good health and CMV-seronegative.

This sequence joins TRBV6-4 and TRBJ2-1; 8 positions agree with TRBD2. Germline CDR1 reads MRHNA; CDR2 reads SNTAGT. The CDR3 loop spans 15 amino acids. J lost 4 bases, V lost 3 bases, and 5 bases had no gene match. The CDR3 bases are TGTGCCAGCAGTGAAGCGGGAGATGGGTACAATGAGCAGTTCTTC. Amino acids: CASSEAGDGYNEQFF.

Only one count was recorded for this clone. This chain uses TRBV9 with TRBJ2-5; 12 nucleotides line up with TRBD2. Germline V lookup: CDR1 SGDLS, CDR2 YYNGEE. The V segment lost 2 bases and the J segment 5 bases; nucleotides outside the gene matches: 7. This CDR3 contains 16 residues. The CDR3 spells CASSVGLAGSAETQYF. The CDR3 DNA is TGTGCCAGCAGCGTTGGACTAGCGGGATCTGCGGAGACCCAGTACTTC.

J is TRBJ2-7 and V is TRBV7-6; D is possibly TRBD1 (6 bases). This CDR3 has 15 residues. Germline V gene sequence: CDR1 SGHVS, CDR2 FNYEAQ. Trimming removed 4 bases at V and 2 bases at J, with 15 bases between. For the CDR3, the DNA is TGTGCCAGCAGCTCCTCCCCGGGACAAGCCTACGAGCAGTACTTC. It specifies CASSSSPGQAYEQYF.

This clone showed up just a few times. The chain is built from TRBV14 and TRBJ2-3; 7 nucleotides match TRBD2. The germline V gene encodes CDR1 SGHDN and CDR2 FVKESK. Unmatched junction bases numbered 10, after V lost 10 bases and J lost 3 bases. CDR3 length: 14 residues. The CDR3 reads CATTRSGTTDTQYF. The CDR3, as DNA: TGTGCCACCACGAGGAGCGGGACTACAGATACGCAGTATTTT.

The V and J genes are TRBV6-5 and TRBJ2-7; D call uncertain. This CDR3 is 14 amino acids long. Germline values: CDR1 MNHEY, CDR2 SVGAGI. Deletions cut 0 bases from V and 0 bases from J, with 6 bases between. The CDR3 protein is CASSYSTPSYEQYF. The CDR3 DNA follows: TGTGCCAGCAGTTACTCCACTCCCTCCTACGAGCAGTACTTC.

J is TRBJ2-2 and V is TRBV6-4; 9 bases line up with TRBD2. The CDR3 extends over 15 amino acids. Germline CDR1 MRHNA, CDR2 SNTAGT. V gave up 0 bases and J gave up 4 bases; unmatched junction bases: 0. The CDR3 nucleotides read TGTGCCAGCAGTGACTCGCGGGAGGGCACCGGGGAGCTGTTTTTT. Translated: CASSDSREGTGELFF.

This clone was counted a few times. V gene TRBV4-3 combines with J gene TRBJ2-5, with 12 bases that match TRBD2. V dropped 4 bases and J dropped 5; count of bases not matched to a gene: 8. There are 16 residues in the CDR3. The germline gives CDR1 LGHNA, CDR2 YSLEER. The CDR3 DNA follows: TGCGCCAGCAGCCGGGCTAGCGGGAGGGCAGGGGAGACCCAGTACTTC. Its translation is CASSRASGRAGETQYF.

Regarding this clone: At one end, the junction sequence differs from germline, possibly due to a read error. V is TRBV7-9 and J is TRBJ2-5; weak D call: TRBD1 (5 bases). CDR3 length: 18 amino acids. Germline V CDR1 and CDR2: SEHNR, FQNEAQ (reference sequence). The CDR3 region is CSSSLEGATSGFQETQYF. CDR3 sequence (DNA): TGTTCCAGCAGCTTAGAAGGGGCTACCTCGGGCTTCCAAGAGACCCAGTACTTC.